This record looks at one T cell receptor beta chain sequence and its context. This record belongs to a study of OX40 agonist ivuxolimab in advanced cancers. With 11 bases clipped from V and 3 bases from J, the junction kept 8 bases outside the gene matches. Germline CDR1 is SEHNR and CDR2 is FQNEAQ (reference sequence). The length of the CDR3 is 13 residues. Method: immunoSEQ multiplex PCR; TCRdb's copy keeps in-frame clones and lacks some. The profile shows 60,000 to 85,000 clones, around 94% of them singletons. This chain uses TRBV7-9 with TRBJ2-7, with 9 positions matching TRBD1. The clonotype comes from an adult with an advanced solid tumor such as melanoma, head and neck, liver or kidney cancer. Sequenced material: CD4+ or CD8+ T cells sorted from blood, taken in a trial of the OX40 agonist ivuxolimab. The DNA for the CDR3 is TGTGCCCACGAGGGGACAGGGTTCTACGAGCAGTACTTC. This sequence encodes CAHEGTGFYEQYF.